Listed below are T cell receptor beta chains from one sample, sequenced in a study. TCRdb redid the calling of the 5' RACE reads with MiXCR, one entry per CDR3 protein. The sample shows just over 60,000 distinct CDR3 sequences, around 30% of them seen only once. Sequenced input: tumor-infiltrating naive CD4+ T cells sorted from the breast tumor. These receptors all stem from a female donor with breast cancer. CDR3s include the opening cysteine and the closing phenylalanine or tryptophan. D genes are given only for firm matches. Some rows mark clone size as missing; the rest say once, few, many or name a class of expanded clone.

>.|TRBJ2-1|.|TRBV5-1
CASSLERPYNEQFF
TGCGCCAGCAGCTTGGAGCGGCCATACAATGAGCAGTTCTTC
>TRBD1|TRBJ1-3|few|TRBV24-1
CATRPGQSSGNTIYF
TGTGCCACCAGACCGGGACAGTCCTCTGGAAACACCATATATTTT
>TRBD1|TRBJ1-2|.|TRBV5-1
CASSRTGEGGYTF
TGCGCCAGCAGTCGGACAGGGGAAGGCGGCTACACCTTC
>TRBD2|TRBJ2-3|few|TRBV5-1
CASSLGTSGGTDTQYF
TGCGCCAGCAGCTTGGGGACTAGCGGGGGCACAGATACGCAGTATTTT
>.|TRBJ2-1|.|TRBV7-2
CASSFGVLEQFF
TGTGCCAGCAGCTTTGGAGTCTTAGAGCAGTTCTTC
>.|TRBJ1-5|few|TRBV4-2
CASSQEVQTLPQHF
TGTGCCAGCAGCCAAGAGGTCCAAACGCTGCCCCAGCATTTT
>.|TRBJ2-6|.|TRBV5-1
CASSQHTASGANVLTF
TGCGCCAGCAGCCAACATACGGCCTCTGGGGCCAACGTCCTGACTTTC
>TRBD1|TRBJ2-7|.|TRBV5-1
CASSLSGQGLHEQYF
TGCGCCAGCAGCTTATCGGGACAGGGCCTCCACGAGCAGTACTTC
>.|TRBJ1-1|few|TRBV7-2
CASSQQGGTEAFF
TGTGCCAGCAGCCAACAGGGAGGGACTGAAGCTTTCTTT
>.|TRBJ1-1|few|TRBV20-1
CSVARNTEAFF
TGCAGTGTAGCTCGGAACACTGAAGCTTTCTTT
>.|TRBJ1-2|medium-sized|TRBV7-3
CASSLGSGYGYTF
TGTGCCAGCAGCTTAGGGTCCGGGTATGGCTACACCTTC
>.|TRBJ2-3|.|TRBV5-1
CASSLSGSGSDTQYF
TGCGCCAGCAGCTTGAGTGGAAGTGGATCAGATACGCAGTATTTT
>.|TRBJ2-4|few|TRBV12-3/TRBV12-4
CASRYREAKNIQYF
TGTGCCAGCAGGTACAGGGAAGCCAAAAACATTCAGTACTTC
>.|TRBJ2-1|many|TRBV7-2
CASSLGLGPYNEQFF
TGTGCCAGCAGCTTAGGACTAGGTCCCTACAATGAGCAGTTCTTC
>.|TRBJ1-1|.|TRBV5-1
CASSLIGLSGNTEAFF
TGCGCCAGCAGCTTGATAGGGCTCTCGGGGAACACTGAAGCTTTCTTT
>.|TRBJ1-6|.|TRBV6-5
CASTSGNSPLHF
TGTGCCAGCACCTCGGGGAATTCACCCCTCCACTTT
>.|TRBJ2-1|few|TRBV7-2
CASSQDYSVYNEQFF
TGTGCCAGCAGCCAGGATTATAGCGTTTACAATGAGCAGTTCTTC
>.|TRBJ1-4|few|TRBV7-2
CASSPSGTAGEKLFF
TGTGCCAGCAGCCCCTCCGGGACGGCGGGGGAAAAACTGTTTTTT
>.|TRBJ1-1|few|TRBV19
CASSPPGGPLNTEAFF
TGTGCCAGTAGTCCCCCCGGGGGACCCTTGAACACTGAAGCTTTCTTT
>.|TRBJ2-1|few|TRBV3-1
CASRSMRELGGEQFF
TGTGCCAGCAGAAGCATGAGGGAGTTGGGGGGTGAGCAGTTCTTC
>.|TRBJ2-1|few|TRBV29-1
CSVSRGQRYNEQFF
TGCAGCGTCAGCCGGGGTCAGCGGTACAATGAGCAGTTCTTC
>TRBD2|TRBJ2-3|medium-sized|TRBV3-1
CASSLSLAASTDTQYF
TGTGCCAGCAGCCTCTCTCTAGCGGCTAGCACAGATACGCAGTATTTT
>.|TRBJ2-3|few|TRBV7-2
CASSLVSRGGTDTQYF
TGTGCCAGCAGCTTAGTGAGTCGCGGAGGCACAGATACGCAGTATTTT
>TRBD1|TRBJ1-2|few|TRBV6-1
CASSERGDRDGYTF
TGTGCCAGCAGTGAAAGGGGTGACAGGGACGGCTACACCTTC
>.|TRBJ1-1|.|TRBV12-3/TRBV12-4
CASSFRVNTEAFF
TGTGCCAGCAGTTTCAGGGTGAACACTGAAGCTTTCTTT
>TRBD1|TRBJ1-1|few|TRBV6-6
CASSRQGNTEAFF
TGTGCCAGCAGTCGACAGGGAAACACTGAAGCTTTCTTT
>TRBD1|TRBJ2-7|few|TRBV5-1
CASSLVPTGKEVYF
TGCGCCAGCAGCTTGGTCCCGACAGGGAAGGAAGTCTACTTC
>.|TRBJ2-5|.|TRBV6-1
CASSLTLGGLETQYF
TGTGCCAGCAGCCTTACACTTGGGGGGCTTGAGACCCAGTACTTC
>.|TRBJ2-1|.|TRBV7-9
CASSFTGLNEQFF
TGTGCCAGCAGCTTTACAGGGCTCAATGAGCAGTTCTTC
>TRBD1|TRBJ1-3|few|TRBV7-8
CASSPGTGGNTIYF
TGTGCCAGCAGCCCCGGGACAGGGGGAAACACCATATATTTT
>.|TRBJ1-6|.|TRBV20-1
CSARGRGSSSYNSPLHF
TGCAGTGCTAGAGGGCGGGGTAGTAGCTCCTATAATTCACCCCTCCACTTT
>TRBD1|TRBJ2-2|.|TRBV12-3/TRBV12-4
CASSGQGTGELFF
TGTGCCAGCAGTGGACAGGGAACCGGGGAGCTGTTTTTT
>TRBD1|TRBJ1-1|once|TRBV4-1
CASSQRTGRNTEAFF
TGCGCCAGCAGCCAACGGACAGGCAGGAACACTGAAGCTTTCTTT
>TRBD1|TRBJ1-1|many|TRBV5-1
CASSPGTGGTEAFF
TGCGCCAGCAGCCCCGGGACAGGGGGCACTGAAGCTTTCTTT
>TRBD1|TRBJ2-1|few|TRBV29-1
CSVRTGISYNEQFF
TGCAGCGTTCGGACAGGGATCTCCTACAATGAGCAGTTCTTC
>TRBD1|TRBJ2-7|few|TRBV6-6
CASSYSRDREAYEQYF
TGTGCCAGCAGTTACTCAAGGGACAGGGAAGCCTACGAGCAGTACTTC
>.|TRBJ2-2|.|TRBV11-2
CASSHHRVGTGELFF
TGTGCCAGCAGCCACCACAGGGTCGGGACCGGGGAGCTGTTTTTT